The clone carrying this T cell receptor (beta chain) came up many times. Its antigen is unknown. This record comes from a study of naive and memory T cell subsets. Study-level points and caveats: TCR transcript changes with activation or differentiation may affect this RNA method.

An oligonucleotide containing a UMI was ligated to the 3' end of TCR cDNA. Whole-blood samples were around 2.3 ml of peripheral blood from healthy adult volunteers. Unsorted total RNA, roughly 1 to 1,100 ng, was DNase treated before reverse transcription. The SP2 primer and nested alpha and beta constant region primers amplified ligated cDNA in four rounds. Blood and skin TCR RNA was reverse transcribed with alpha and beta constant primers. Using its own MiXCR run on the UMI-ligation and nested PCR reads, TCRdb lists one record per CDR3 protein. The data hold about 25,000 distinct CDR3 sequences, with roughly 5.4% observed a single time. Sequencing input: blood. The receptor was derived from an adult in good health.

CDR3 protein: CASSLRDRVPGELFF. Written as DNA, the CDR3 is TGTGCCAGCAGCTTAAGGGACAGGGTTCCCGGGGAGCTGTTTTTT. V usage is TRBV7-9 and J usage is TRBJ2-2; 9 nucleotides agree with TRBD1. The CDR3 runs 15 residues. Germline values: CDR1 SEHNR, CDR2 FQNEAQ (reference sequence). J gave up 6 bases and V 2 bases, and 4 bases lay outside the gene matches. Using reference TRBV7-9 and TRBJ2-2 for the parts outside the CDR3, the full variable domain is DTGVSQNPRHKITKRGQNVTFRCDPISEHNRLYWYRQTLGQGPEFLTYFQNEAQLEKSRLLSDRFSAERPKGSFSTLEIQRTEQGDSAMYLCASSLRDRVPGELFFGEGSRLTVL.